These 32 T cell receptor beta chains came from one sample sequenced in a study of blood T cell repertoires in COVID-19. Libraries were prepared by immunoSEQ multiplex PCR; TCRdb keeps only in-frame clonotypes and omits some of them. The data show 150,000 to 200,000 clones, approximately 80% seen once. Sequencing input: peripheral blood. The source is a man between 65 and 85 years old who had recovered from COVID-19.

V is TRBV7-2 and J is TRBJ2-1; D not certain. V was trimmed by 4 bases and J by 4 bases, leaving 14 bases between them. CDR1 is SGHTA and CDR2 is FQGNSA in the germline V gene. The CDR3 is 15 amino acids. CDR3 protein: CASSSPGRSYNEQFF. In nucleotides, the CDR3 is TGTGCCAGCAGCTCCCCCGGAAGGAGTTACAATGAGCAGTTCTTC.

The J gene is TRBJ2-7, the V gene TRBV6-5; 11 positions agree with TRBD1. Trimming cost V 7 bases and J 6 bases; bases outside gene matches: 5. Looked up from germline, CDR1 is MNHEY and CDR2 is SVGAGI. This CDR3 contains 13 residues. The CDR3 nucleotides are TGTGCCAGCATCGGGACAGGGGGATCCGAGCAGTACTTC. Translated: CASIGTGGSEQYF.

The chain combines TRBV28 with TRBJ1-4, with D maybe TRBD1 (5 bases). The CDR3 contains 11 residues. Germline V gene lookup returns CDR1 MDHEN and CDR2 SYDVKM. The V gene lost 3 bases and the J gene lost 13 bases, with 9 bases spanning the gap. The chain's CDR3 is CASSFRERLFF. Here the CDR3 DNA reads TGTGCCAGCAGTTTCAGGGAACGACTGTTTTTT.

The genes are TRBV2 and TRBJ2-5; perhaps TRBD2 as D (5 bases). Germline V gene lookup returns CDR1 SNHLY and CDR2 FYNNEI. This CDR3 spans 14 amino acids. With 4 bases removed from V and 5 bases from J, the gap between germline ends came to 14 bases. CDR3 sequence: CASSGTGRWETQYF. CDR3 nucleotides: TGTGCCAGCAGTGGGACGGGAAGGTGGGAGACCCAGTACTTC.

A few counts support this clone. The gene calls are TRBV10-1 and TRBJ2-1, with D possibly being TRBD1 (6 bases). The germline V gene has CDR1 WNHNN and CDR2 SYGVQD (reference sequence). The CDR3 is made up of 13 amino acids. The V end was cut by 5 bases, the J end by 7 bases, with 12 bases between. The CDR3 DNA sequence: TGCGCCAGCAGTACCGGACAGACTAATGAGCAGTTCTTC. It encodes CASSTGQTNEQFF.

This CDR3 reads CASSSGRDNEKLFF. CDR3 in DNA: TGTGCCAGCAGCTCAGGACGGGATAATGAAAAACTGTTTTTT. The rearrangement links TRBV13 to TRBJ1-4; D is unclear. CDR3 length: 14 residues. V was trimmed by 4 bases and J by 4 bases, leaving 10 bases between them. CDR1 PRHDT and CDR2 FYEKMQ come from the germline V gene (reference sequence).

V usage is TRBV28 and J usage is TRBJ2-7, with a tentative D call TRBD1 (5 bases). CDR1 and CDR2 (germline): MDHEN, SYDVKM. Trimming took 5 bases from V and 0 from J, leaving 17 bases between them. This CDR3 spans 16 amino acids. The CDR3 protein is CASSAHKLDSSYEQYF. CDR3 nucleotides: TGTGCCAGCAGTGCCCACAAATTAGACAGCTCCTACGAGCAGTACTTC. The full variable domain, with the rest looked up from reference TRBV28 and TRBJ2-7, is DVKVTQSSRYLVKRTGEKVFLECVQDMDHENMFWYRQDPGLGLRLIYFSYDVKMKEKGDIPEGYSVSREKKERFSLILESASTNQTSMYLCASSAHKLDSSYEQYFGPGTRLTVT.

The chain uses TRBV28 and TRBJ2-1; weak D call: TRBD1 (5 bases). The length of the CDR3 is 13 residues. Per the germline V gene, CDR1 is MDHEN and CDR2 is SYDVKM. V lost 5 bases to trimming and J lost 10 bases, with 15 bases between them. The CDR3 region has the DNA TGTGCCAGCAGTGTTAGCCAGAAGGGGGAGCAGTTCTTC. The encoded protein is CASSVSQKGEQFF.

This chain links TRBV5-4 with TRBJ2-5; tentative D call: TRBD2 (6 bases). Germline-derived CDR1 and CDR2 are SGHNT and YYREEE (reference sequence). The CDR3 runs 15 residues. V lost 0 bases, J lost 1 base, and 10 bases lay in between. The CDR3 DNA follows: TGTGCCAGCAGCTTGGGTAGCGGTATCCAAGAGACCCAGTACTTC. As protein: CASSLGSGIQETQYF.

The chain is built from TRBV27 and TRBJ2-1; D gene ambiguous. Trimming took 5 bases from V and 7 from J, leaving 12 bases between them. This CDR3 is built from 13 residues. Germline V gives CDR1 MNHEY, CDR2 SMNVEV (reference sequence). The CDR3 sequence: CASSPIARNEQFF. The CDR3 DNA follows: TGTGCCAGCAGTCCCATAGCTAGGAATGAGCAGTTCTTC.

This CDR3 is CASSSNRGGYNEQFF. The DNA for the CDR3 is TGTGCCAGCAGCTCAAATAGGGGTGGGTACAATGAGCAGTTCTTC. The V gene is TRBV7-2, the J gene TRBJ2-1; a weak D match, TRBD1 (5 bases). Per the germline V gene, CDR1 is SGHTA and CDR2 is FQGNSA. The CDR3 contains 15 residues. Trimming stripped 4 bases from V and 4 bases from J, with 14 bases between.

The chain recombines TRBV30 with TRBJ2-3; the D gene is possibly TRBD1 (6 bases). Trimming left V 3 bases short and J 5 bases short, with 12 bases between. CDR3 length: 13 residues. Germline V gene sequence: CDR1 GTSNPN, CDR2 SVGIG (reference sequence). In nucleotides, the CDR3 is TGTGCCTGGAGCAAGGGGGAGATAGATACGCAGTATTTT. This sequence encodes CAWSKGEIDTQYF.

As concerns this clone: One end of the junction varies from germline; a read error may be responsible. This rearrangement joins TRBV2 to TRBJ1-2; 12 bases agree with TRBD1. CDR1 is SNHLY, CDR2 FYNNEI, per germline. The CDR3 loop spans 13 amino acids. As DNA, the CDR3 is TGTGCCAGCACCCTACCCGGGACAGGGGGCTGCACCTTC. Translation: CASTLPGTGGCTF. Using reference TRBV2 and TRBJ1-2 for the parts outside the CDR3, the full variable domain is EPEVTQTPSHQVTQMGQEVILRCVPISNHLYFYWYRQILGQKVEFLVSFYNNEISEKSEIFDDQFSVERPDGSNFTLKIRSTKLEDSAMYFCASTLPGTGGCTFGSGTRLTVV.

The CDR3 DNA reads TGTGCCAGTAGTACGGGACAGGAGAGTGCGTGGACTGAAGCTTTCTTT. Translating gives CASSTGQESAWTEAFF. The chain is built from TRBV19 and TRBJ1-1, with 8 bases that match TRBD1. V shed 4 bases and J 5 bases; nucleotides not matched to a gene: 12. CDR1 and CDR2 from the germline V gene are LNHDA and SQIVND (reference sequence). This CDR3 region has 16 residues.

The chain combines TRBV7-6 with TRBJ2-5; 8 nucleotides align to TRBD2. CDR1 and CDR2 (germline): SGHVS, FNYEAQ. The CDR3 is 15 residues long. Trimming removed 5 bases from V and 4 bases from J; junction bases left unmatched: 9. In DNA, the CDR3 is TGTGCCAGCAGCCGGGGGGGGAGGGCGTCAGAGACCCAGTACTTC. Translating it yields CASSRGGRASETQYF.

This rearrangement joins TRBV3-1 (or the pseudogene TRBV3-2) to TRBJ1-1; D gene ambiguous. Germline V CDR1 and CDR2: LGHDT, YNNKEL (reference sequence). The CDR3 spans 14 residues. V shed 0 bases and J shed 2 bases, with 7 bases lying between them. CDR3 coding DNA: TGTGCCAGCAGCCAAGAAGCGGGTAACACTGAAGCTTTCTTT. Translated: CASSQEAGNTEAFF.

The sample holds a few counts of this clone. The chain links TRBV11-2 to TRBJ2-1; TRBD2 aligns across 13 bases. The junction had 3 bases not matched to a gene; V was cut back by 1 base and J by 6 bases. The CDR3 runs 16 residues. CDR1 and CDR2 (germline): SGHAT, FQNNGV. The CDR3 DNA sequence: TGTGCCAGCAGCTTAGTTGGACTAGCGGGAGTCAATGAGCAGTTCTTC. It codes for CASSLVGLAGVNEQFF.

The chain joins TRBV6-5 to TRBJ1-6; TRBD1 is a possible D gene (6 bases). Trimming took off 6 bases at V and 10 bases at J, with 7 bases between the two ends. The CDR3 covers 11 residues. Germline lookup yields CDR1 MNHEY and CDR2 SVGAGI. CDR3 sequence reads: CASRGGSPLHF. The CDR3 nucleotides read TGTGCCAGCAGAGGGGGATCACCCCTCCACTTT.

The V and J genes are TRBV27 and TRBJ1-1; TRBD1 matches 11 bases. This CDR3 contains 15 residues. Losses at the gene ends were 5 bases for V and 4 bases for J; bases not matched to a gene: 6. CDR1 MNHEY and CDR2 SMNVEV come from the germline V gene (reference sequence). In nucleotides, the CDR3 is TGTGCCAGCAGTAAGGACAGGGGGCTGGTCACTGAAGCTTTCTTT. Its translation: CASSKDRGLVTEAFF.

The chain employs TRBV28 and TRBJ1-4; 9 bases agree with TRBD1. V shed 4 bases and J 2 bases; nucleotides not matched to a gene: 8. Germline CDR1 reads MDHEN; CDR2 reads SYDVKM. This CDR3 comprises 17 residues. The CDR3 nucleotides read TGTGCCAGCAGTTCCTCTGGACAGGGGAGGACTAATGAAAAACTGTTTTTT. Translating it yields CASSSSGQGRTNEKLFF.

For this clone: Other nucleotide sequences from this sample produce the same CDR3. The V call is TRBV9, the J call TRBJ1-1; no clear D gene. This CDR3 has 13 amino acids. The V and J ends lost 0 bases and 4 bases respectively, with 7 bases between them. CDR1 SGDLS and CDR2 YYNGEE come from the germline V gene. The CDR3 DNA sequence: TGTGCCAGCAGCGTAGTCGGTAGCACTGAAGCTTTCTTT. This codes for CASSVVGSTEAFF.

The chain links TRBV5-1 to TRBJ2-2; 9 bases align to TRBD2. J was trimmed by 8 bases and V by 1 base; bases with no gene match: 9. This CDR3 is built from 16 residues. Germline CDR1 is SGHRS and CDR2 is YFSETQ. The CDR3 DNA reads TGCGCCAGCAGCTTGATAATAGCGGGAGCGGATGGGGAGCTGTTTTTT. Protein sequence: CASSLIIAGADGELFF.

CDR3 bases: TGTGCCAGCAGCGCGCTAGCGGGAGATAACACCGGGGAGCTGTTTTTT. It specifies CASSALAGDNTGELFF. The V gene is TRBV5-4, the J gene TRBJ2-2, with TRBD2 matching 10 bases. The CDR3 contains 16 residues. Germline lookup yields CDR1 SGHNT and CDR2 YYREEE (reference sequence). Germline trimming cut 4 bases from V and 2 bases from J; bases unmatched to any gene: 5.

This clone was observed once. This chain joins TRBV6-5 and TRBJ2-1, with D possibly TRBD1 on 6 matching bases. The CDR3 loop spans 15 amino acids. The germline gives CDR1 MNHEY, CDR2 SVGAGI. V lost 7 bases and J lost 5, with 18 bases in between. In DNA, the CDR3 is TGTGCCAGCACCGACAGACAGGTTGCGAACAATGAGCAGTTCTTC. Protein: CASTDRQVANNEQFF.

The chain carries TRBV7-8 and TRBJ1-1; D gene unclear. The V and J ends lost 1 base and 1 base respectively, with 7 bases between them. The germline V gene encodes CDR1 SGHVS and CDR2 FQNEAQ. The CDR3 consists of 14 residues. CDR3 coding DNA: TGTGCCAGCAGCTTAGTCACACAGAACACTGAAGCTTTCTTT. As protein: CASSLVTQNTEAFF.

This sequence joins TRBV5-1 and TRBJ1-1; D is undetermined. The germline CDR1 and CDR2 sequences are SGHRS and YFSETQ. V gave up 4 bases and J gave up 1 base, with 11 bases separating them. This CDR3 has 14 residues. The CDR3 region is CASSPTAGNTEAFF. The CDR3 DNA follows: TGCGCCAGCAGCCCTACGGCGGGGAACACTGAAGCTTTCTTT.

This clone has just a few counts. The V and J genes are TRBV7-9 and TRBJ2-2; D perhaps matches TRBD2 (7 bases). Looked up from germline, CDR1 is SEHNR and CDR2 is FQNEAQ (reference sequence). There are 16 residues in the CDR3. Trimming shortened V by 5 bases and J by 4 bases, and 17 bases separated the two germline ends. CDR3 bases: TGTGCCAGCAGCCCCGGGGGGCAGCTGGGCACCGGGGAGCTGTTTTTT. Its translation: CASSPGGQLGTGELFF. The whole variable domain, remainder taken from reference TRBV7-9 and TRBJ2-2, is DTGVSQNPRHKITKRGQNVTFRCDPISEHNRLYWYRQTLGQGPEFLTYFQNEAQLEKSRLLSDRFSAERPKGSFSTLEIQRTEQGDSAMYLCASSPGGQLGTGELFFGEGSRLTVL.

The chain recombines TRBV5-4 with TRBJ1-6, with 7 bases fitting TRBD1. J gave up 7 bases and V 0 bases, and 10 bases lay outside the gene matches. This CDR3 has 17 amino acids. Germline V gene sequence: CDR1 SGHNT, CDR2 YYREEE (reference sequence). The CDR3 protein is CASSLGAPGQLNSPLHF. DNA for the CDR3: TGTGCCAGCAGCTTGGGGGCACCGGGACAGTTGAATTCACCCCTCCACTTT.

The chain has TRBV6-5 and TRBJ2-7; D is uncertain. Trimming cost V 11 bases and J 5 bases, with 10 bases left between them. Germline V gene data show CDR1 as MNHEY and CDR2 as SVGAGI. The length of the CDR3 is 10 residues. DNA for the CDR3: TGTGCCTCTGGCTGGCACGAGCAGTACTTC. This sequence encodes CASGWHEQYF.

The rearrangement uses TRBV7-2 and TRBJ1-1; 10 positions match TRBD1. The CDR3 is made up of 14 amino acids. V gave up 5 bases and J gave up 5 bases; unmatched junction bases: 5. Per the germline V gene, CDR1 is SGHTA and CDR2 is FQGNSA. CDR3 DNA sequence: TGTGCCAGCAGCCCGGACAGGGGGAGTACTGAAGCTTTCTTT. Translating gives CASSPDRGSTEAFF.

The chain uses TRBV9 and TRBJ1-4; 7 bases fit TRBD1. Germline V gene sequence: CDR1 SGDLS, CDR2 YYNGEE. The junction had 2 bases not matched to a gene; V was cut back by 3 bases and J by 0 bases. The length of the CDR3 is 15 residues. CDR3 in DNA: TGTGCCAGCAGCGCAGACAGGGCAACTAATGAAAAACTGTTTTTT. Its protein is CASSADRATNEKLFF.

This clone was recorded once. This sequence joins TRBV24-1 and TRBJ2-1, with D tentatively TRBD1 (5 bases). Germline CDR1 reads KGHDR; CDR2 reads SFDVKD. Between the trimmed V and J ends, which lost 4 bases and 9 bases, there was a span of 9 bases. The CDR3 runs to 12 residues. In DNA form, the CDR3 reads TGTGCCACCAGTGACCCAGGGCTTGAGCAGTTCTTC. It translates to CATSDPGLEQFF.